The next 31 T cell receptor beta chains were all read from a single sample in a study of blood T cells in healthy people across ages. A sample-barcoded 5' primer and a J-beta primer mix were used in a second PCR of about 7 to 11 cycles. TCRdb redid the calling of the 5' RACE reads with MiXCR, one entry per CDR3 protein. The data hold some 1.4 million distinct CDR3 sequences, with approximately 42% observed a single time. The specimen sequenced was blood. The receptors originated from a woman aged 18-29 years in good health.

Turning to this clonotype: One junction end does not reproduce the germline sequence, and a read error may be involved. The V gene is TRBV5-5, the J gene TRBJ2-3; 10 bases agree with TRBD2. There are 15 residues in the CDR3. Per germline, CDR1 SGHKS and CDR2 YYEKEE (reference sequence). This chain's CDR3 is CASSLAGARTATQYF. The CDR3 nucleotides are TGTGCCAGCAGCCTAGCGGGGGCCCGCACAGCTACGCAGTATTTT. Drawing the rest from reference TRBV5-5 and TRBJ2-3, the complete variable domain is DAGVTQSPTHLIKTRGQQVTLRCSPISGHKSVSWYQQVLGQGPQFIFQYYEKEERGRGNFPDRFSARQFPNYSSELNVNALLLGDSALYLCASSLAGARTATQYFGPGTRLTVL.

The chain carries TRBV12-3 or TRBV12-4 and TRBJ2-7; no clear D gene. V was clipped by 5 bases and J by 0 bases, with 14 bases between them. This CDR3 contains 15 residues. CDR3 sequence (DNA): TGTGCCAGCAGTCCGCCCCCTCAGAGCTCCTACGAGCAGTACTTC. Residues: CASSPPPQSSYEQYF.

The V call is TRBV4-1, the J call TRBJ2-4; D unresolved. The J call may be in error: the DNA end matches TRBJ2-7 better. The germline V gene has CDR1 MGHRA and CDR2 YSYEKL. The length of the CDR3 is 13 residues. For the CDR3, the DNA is TGCGCCAGCAGCCGAGTCCCCTACCACGAGCAGTACTTC. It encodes CASSRVPYHEQYF.

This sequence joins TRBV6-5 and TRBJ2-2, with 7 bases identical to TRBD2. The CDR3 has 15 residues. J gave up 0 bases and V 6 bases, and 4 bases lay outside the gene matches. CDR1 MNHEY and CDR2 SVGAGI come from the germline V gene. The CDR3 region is CASRIAGPNTGELFF. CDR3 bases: TGTGCCAGCAGGATAGCGGGCCCGAACACCGGGGAGCTGTTTTTT.

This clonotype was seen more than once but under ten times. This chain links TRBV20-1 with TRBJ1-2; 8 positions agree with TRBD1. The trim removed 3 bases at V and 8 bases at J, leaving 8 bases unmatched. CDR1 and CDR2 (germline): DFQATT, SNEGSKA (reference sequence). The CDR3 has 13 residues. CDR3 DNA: TGCAGTGCTAGCACCCCAGGGGGCGTGGGCTACACCTTC. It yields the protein CSASTPGGVGYTF.

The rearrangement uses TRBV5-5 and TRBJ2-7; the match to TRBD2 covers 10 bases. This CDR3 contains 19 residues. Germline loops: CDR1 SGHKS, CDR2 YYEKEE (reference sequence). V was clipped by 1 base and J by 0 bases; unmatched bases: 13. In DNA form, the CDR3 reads TGTGCCAGCAGCTTGCGGGGGGGAGGACTAGCGGCCCTCTCCTACGAGCAGTACTTC. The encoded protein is CASSLRGGGLAALSYEQYF.

The CDR3 is CSASRDEDGYTF. DNA of the CDR3: TGCAGTGCCTCGCGGGACGAGGATGGCTACACCTTC. The chain couples TRBV20-1 to TRBJ1-2, with a tentative D call TRBD1 (5 bases). Looked up from germline, CDR1 is DFQATT and CDR2 is SNEGSKA (reference sequence). The CDR3 loop spans 12 amino acids. The V end lost 6 bases, the J end lost 6 bases, and 14 bases lay between the germline ends.

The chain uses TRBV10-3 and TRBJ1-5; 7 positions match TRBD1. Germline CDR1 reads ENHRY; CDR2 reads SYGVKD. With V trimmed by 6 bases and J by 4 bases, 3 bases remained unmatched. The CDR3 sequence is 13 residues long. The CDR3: CAIRLGQNQPQHF. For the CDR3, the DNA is TGTGCCATCAGGCTGGGACAGAATCAGCCCCAGCATTTT.

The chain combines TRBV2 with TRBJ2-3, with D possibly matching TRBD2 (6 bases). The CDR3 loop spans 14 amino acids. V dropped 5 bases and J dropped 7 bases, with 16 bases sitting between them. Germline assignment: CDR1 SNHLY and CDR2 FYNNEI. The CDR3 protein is CASSWDSAGNTQYF. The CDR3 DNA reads TGTGCCAGCAGTTGGGACTCTGCGGGGAATACGCAGTATTTT.

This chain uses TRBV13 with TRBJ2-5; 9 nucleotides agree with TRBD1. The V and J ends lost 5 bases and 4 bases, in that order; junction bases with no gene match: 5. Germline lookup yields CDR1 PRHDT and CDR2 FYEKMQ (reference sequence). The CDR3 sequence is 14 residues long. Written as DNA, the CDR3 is TGTGCCAGCAGCGAGCCGGACAGGGGAGAGACCCAGTACTTC. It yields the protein CASSEPDRGETQYF.

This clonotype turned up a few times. This CDR3 is CASSSEVGAAIYGYTF. For the CDR3, the DNA is TGTGCCAGCAGTTCCGAAGTTGGGGCAGCGATTTATGGCTACACCTTC. The chain joins TRBV12-3 or TRBV12-4 to TRBJ1-2; tentative D call: TRBD1 (5 bases). The CDR3 covers 16 residues. Trimming stripped 4 bases from V and 5 bases from J, with 20 bases between.

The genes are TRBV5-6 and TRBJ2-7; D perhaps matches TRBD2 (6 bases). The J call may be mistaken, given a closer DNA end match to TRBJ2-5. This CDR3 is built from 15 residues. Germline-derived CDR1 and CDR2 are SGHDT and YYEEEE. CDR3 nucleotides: TGTGCCAGCAGCTCACTAGCTCTAGTAGTCGAGACCCAGTACTTC. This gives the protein CASSSLALVVETQYF.

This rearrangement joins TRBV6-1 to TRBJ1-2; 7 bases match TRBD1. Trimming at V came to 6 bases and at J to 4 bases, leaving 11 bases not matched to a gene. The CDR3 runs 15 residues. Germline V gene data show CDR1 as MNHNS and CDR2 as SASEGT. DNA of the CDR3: TGTGCCAGCAGCCCCGATCACACAGGGGCCTATGGCTACACCTTC. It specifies CASSPDHTGAYGYTF.

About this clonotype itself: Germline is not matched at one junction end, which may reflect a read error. As DNA, the CDR3 is TGCGCCAGCAACCAAGGGGAGGCAGTGCGAGGTGAGCAGTTCTTC. Translating gives CASNQGEAVRGEQFF. V usage is TRBV4-1 and J usage is TRBJ2-1; D perhaps matches TRBD2 (6 bases). Germline CDR1 and CDR2: MGHRA and YSYEKL. This CDR3 comprises 15 residues.

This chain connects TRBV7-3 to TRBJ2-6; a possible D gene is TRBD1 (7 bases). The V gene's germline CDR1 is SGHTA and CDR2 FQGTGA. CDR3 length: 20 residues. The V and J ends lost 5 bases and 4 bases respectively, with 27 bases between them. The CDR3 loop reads CASSLKVAGTDDFGANVLTF. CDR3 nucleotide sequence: TGTGCCAGCAGCCTTAAGGTTGCGGGGACAGATGATTTCGGGGCCAACGTCCTGACTTTC.

The chain's CDR3 is CASSVWGRDEQYF. For the CDR3, the DNA is TGTGCCAGCAGCGTCTGGGGAAGGGATGAGCAGTACTTC. The J gene is TRBJ2-7, the V gene TRBV5-6; D not certain. Germline V lookup: CDR1 SGHDT, CDR2 YYEEEE. The V end lost 4 bases, the J end lost 7 bases, and 15 bases lay between the germline ends. The CDR3 is 13 amino acids. The variable domain in full, completed from reference TRBV5-6 and TRBJ2-7, reads DAGVTQSPTHLIKTRGQQVTLRCSPKSGHDTVSWYQQALGQGPQFIFQYYEEEERQRGNFPDRFSGHQFPNYSSELNVNALLLGDSALYLCASSVWGRDEQYFGPGTRLTVT.

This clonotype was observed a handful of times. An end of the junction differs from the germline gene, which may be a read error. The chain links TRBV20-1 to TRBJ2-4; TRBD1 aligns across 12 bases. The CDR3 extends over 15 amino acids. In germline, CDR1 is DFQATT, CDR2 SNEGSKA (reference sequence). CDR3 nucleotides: TGCAGTGTGGGGGGACAGGGGGCTGGCAAAACCATTCAGTACTTC. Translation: CSVGGQGAGKTIQYF.

The CDR3 sequence is CAIRDATNEKLFF. The CDR3 coding sequence is TGTGCCATCAGGGACGCAACTAATGAAAAACTGTTTTTT. The chain couples TRBV10-3 to TRBJ1-4; D ambiguous. This CDR3 is built from 13 residues. CDR1 is ENHRY and CDR2 is SYGVKD in the germline V gene. The V gene lost 6 bases and the J gene lost 0 bases, with 5 bases spanning the gap.

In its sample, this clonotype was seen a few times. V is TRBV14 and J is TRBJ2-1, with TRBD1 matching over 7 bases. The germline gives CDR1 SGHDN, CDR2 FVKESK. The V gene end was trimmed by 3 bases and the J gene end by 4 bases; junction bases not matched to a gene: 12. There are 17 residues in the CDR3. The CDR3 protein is CASSHGDSWFRYNEQFF. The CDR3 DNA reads TGTGCCAGCAGCCATGGGGACAGTTGGTTCAGGTACAATGAGCAGTTCTTC.

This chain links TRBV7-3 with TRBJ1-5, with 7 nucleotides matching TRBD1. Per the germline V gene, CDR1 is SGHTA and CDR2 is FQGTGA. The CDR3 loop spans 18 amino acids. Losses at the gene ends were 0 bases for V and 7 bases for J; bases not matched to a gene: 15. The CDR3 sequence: CASSLTHFPRGLGQPQHF. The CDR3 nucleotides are TGTGCCAGCAGCTTAACCCACTTCCCTAGGGGGCTTGGACAGCCCCAGCATTTT. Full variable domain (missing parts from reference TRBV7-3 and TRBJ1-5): GAGVSQTPSNKVTEKGKYVELRCDPISGHTALYWYRQSLGQGPEFLIYFQGTGAADDSGLPNDRFFAVRPEGSVSTLKIQRTERGDSAVYLCASSLTHFPRGLGQPQHFGDGTRLSIL.

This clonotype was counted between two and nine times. CDR3 protein: CASNKRVTDTQYF. The CDR3 bases are TGTGCCAGCAATAAGCGGGTCACAGATACGCAGTATTTT. This chain connects TRBV2 to TRBJ2-3; D may be TRBD2 (6 bases). Germline V gene data show CDR1 as SNHLY and CDR2 as FYNNEI. Trimming removed 7 bases at V and 2 bases at J, with 10 bases between. This CDR3 spans 13 amino acids.

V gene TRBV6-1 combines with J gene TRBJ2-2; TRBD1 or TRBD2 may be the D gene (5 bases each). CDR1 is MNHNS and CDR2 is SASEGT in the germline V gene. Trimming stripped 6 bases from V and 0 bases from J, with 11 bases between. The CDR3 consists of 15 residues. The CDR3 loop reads CASRLGRSNTGELFF. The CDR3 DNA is TGTGCCAGCAGACTGGGACGGTCGAACACCGGGGAGCTGTTTTTT.

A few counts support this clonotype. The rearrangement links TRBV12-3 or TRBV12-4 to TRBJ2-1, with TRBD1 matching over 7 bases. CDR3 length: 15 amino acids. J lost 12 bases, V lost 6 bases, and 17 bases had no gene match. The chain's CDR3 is CASSRQGIFHVGQFF. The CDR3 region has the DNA TGTGCCAGCAGCAGACAGGGTATTTTTCACGTCGGGCAGTTCTTC.

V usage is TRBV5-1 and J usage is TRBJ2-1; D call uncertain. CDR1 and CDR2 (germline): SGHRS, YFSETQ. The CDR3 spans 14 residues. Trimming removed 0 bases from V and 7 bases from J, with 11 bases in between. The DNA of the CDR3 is TGCGCCAGCAGCTTGGGACGCGCGAGGAATGAGCAGTTCTTC. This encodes CASSLGRARNEQFF.

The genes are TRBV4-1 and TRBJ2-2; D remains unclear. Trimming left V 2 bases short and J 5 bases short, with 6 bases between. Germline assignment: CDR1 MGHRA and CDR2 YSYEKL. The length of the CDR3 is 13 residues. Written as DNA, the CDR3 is TGCGCCAGCAGCCAATTGGGGACCGGGGAGCTGTTTTTT. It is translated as CASSQLGTGELFF.

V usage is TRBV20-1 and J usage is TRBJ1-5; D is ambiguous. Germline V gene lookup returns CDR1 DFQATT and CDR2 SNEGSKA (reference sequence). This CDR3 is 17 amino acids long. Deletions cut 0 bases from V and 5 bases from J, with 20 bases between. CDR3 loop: CSARDLTAGKIDQPQHF. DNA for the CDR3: TGCAGTGCTAGAGATCTTACGGCGGGAAAGATAGATCAGCCCCAGCATTTT.

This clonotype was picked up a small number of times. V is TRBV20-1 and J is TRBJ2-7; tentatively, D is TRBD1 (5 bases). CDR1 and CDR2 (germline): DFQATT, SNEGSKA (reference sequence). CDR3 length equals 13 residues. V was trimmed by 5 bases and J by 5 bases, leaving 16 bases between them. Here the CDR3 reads CSAPRRGVDEQYF. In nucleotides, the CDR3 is TGCAGTGCTCCCCGAAGGGGTGTGGACGAGCAGTACTTC.

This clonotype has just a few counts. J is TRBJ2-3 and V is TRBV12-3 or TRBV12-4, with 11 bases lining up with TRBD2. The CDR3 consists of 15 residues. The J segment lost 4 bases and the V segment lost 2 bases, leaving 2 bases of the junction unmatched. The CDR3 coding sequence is TGTGCCAGCAGTTTAACTAGCGGGAGATCAGATACGCAGTATTTT. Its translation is CASSLTSGRSDTQYF.

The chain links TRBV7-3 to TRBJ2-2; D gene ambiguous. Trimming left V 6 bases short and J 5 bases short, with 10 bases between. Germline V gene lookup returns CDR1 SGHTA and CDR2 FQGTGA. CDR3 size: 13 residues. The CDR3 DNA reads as TGTGCCAGCAGTGATACATGGACCGGGGAGCTGTTTTTT. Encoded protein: CASSDTWTGELFF.

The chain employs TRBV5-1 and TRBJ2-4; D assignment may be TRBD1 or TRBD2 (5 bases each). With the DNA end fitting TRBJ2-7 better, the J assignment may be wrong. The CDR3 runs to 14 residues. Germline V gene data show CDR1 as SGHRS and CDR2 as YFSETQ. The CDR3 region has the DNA TGCGCCAGCAGCTCTTCGGGGCCCTCCCGCGAGCAGTACTTC. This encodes CASSSSGPSREQYF.

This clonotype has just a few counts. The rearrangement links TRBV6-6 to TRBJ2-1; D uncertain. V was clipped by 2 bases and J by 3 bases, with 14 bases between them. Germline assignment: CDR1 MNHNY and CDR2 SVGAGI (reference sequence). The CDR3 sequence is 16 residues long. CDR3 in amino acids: CASSYVEAVSYNEQFF. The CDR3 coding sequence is TGTGCCAGCAGTTACGTCGAGGCGGTAAGCTACAATGAGCAGTTCTTC.